Below are 32 T cell receptor beta chains sequenced from a single sample in a study of T cells in Graves' hyperthyroidism and ophthalmopathy. TCR beta CDR3 regions were amplified from RNA transcripts. During a first-round RT-PCR of the TCR CDR3, the HTBI primer set was used. One entry per CDR3 protein, called by TCRdb with MiXCR from the multiplex PCR reads. This table has hundreds of thousands of distinct CDR3 sequences, 35% to 45% appearing once. The sequenced sample was blood. These receptor sequences come from a man in his late teens or twenties with Graves' hyperthyroidism.

The chain recombines TRBV10-3 with TRBJ2-7; no clear D. V lost 6 bases to trimming and J lost 1 base, with 13 bases between them. The CDR3 has 14 residues. CDR1 ENHRY and CDR2 SYGVKD come from the germline V gene. The CDR3 bases are TGTGCCATCAGCCCAAACCCAGGATCCTACGAGCAGTACTTC. Amino acids: CAISPNPGSYEQYF.

The chain combines TRBV2 with TRBJ1-5, with TRBD1 matching 8 bases. The trim removed 6 bases at V and 5 bases at J, leaving 9 bases unmatched. CDR3 length: 15 amino acids. The germline CDR1 and CDR2 sequences are SNHLY and FYNNEI. In nucleotides, the CDR3 is TGTGCCAGCAGACCAGACGGGACAGGACATCAGCCCCAGCATTTT. Translating gives CASRPDGTGHQPQHF.

This chain uses TRBV7-9 with TRBJ1-1; D is possibly TRBD1 (5 bases). There are 14 residues in the CDR3. Trimming took off 5 bases at V and 11 bases at J, with 21 bases between the two ends. CDR1 and CDR2 from the germline V gene are SEHNR and FQNEAQ (reference sequence). The CDR3 DNA reads as TGTGCCAGCAGCCCCCGGGACCGCCTCCCGGGGGCTTTCTTT. As protein: CASSPRDRLPGAFF.

This clonotype was observed once. The gene calls are TRBV10-3 and TRBJ1-4; 7 bases are shared with TRBD1. The V segment lost 4 bases and the J segment 2 bases; nucleotides outside the gene matches: 4. The germline V gene has CDR1 ENHRY and CDR2 SYGVKD. The CDR3 loop spans 15 amino acids. CDR3 sequence reads: CAISATGQTNEKLFF. CDR3 nucleotides: TGTGCCATCAGTGCCACGGGACAGACTAATGAAAAACTGTTTTTT.

V and J are TRBV12-3 or TRBV12-4 and TRBJ2-5; TRBD1 matches 8 bases. This CDR3 has 13 amino acids. Trimming removed 6 bases from V and 2 bases from J; junction bases left unmatched: 2. CDR3 sequence reads: CASRHRGQETQYF. CDR3 sequence (DNA): TGTGCCAGCAGACACAGGGGGCAAGAGACCCAGTACTTC.

This rearrangement joins TRBV9 to TRBJ1-1; D might be TRBD1 (5 bases). This CDR3 spans 13 amino acids. The ends were cut back, 0 bases at V and 8 bases at J, with 11 bases in the middle. Germline CDR1 and CDR2: SGDLS and YYNGEE. DNA of the CDR3: TGTGCCAGCAGCGTAGCTACAGCAGGGGAAGCTTTCTTT. Translated: CASSVATAGEAFF.

Ten or more counts support this clonotype. This chain connects TRBV10-3 to TRBJ1-5, with a possible D match to TRBD1 (5 bases). The V gene lost 2 bases and the J gene lost 7 bases, with 12 bases spanning the gap. This CDR3 is 14 amino acids long. Germline V CDR1 and CDR2: ENHRY, SYGVKD. CDR3 in DNA: TGTGCCATCAGTGAGGCGAGGGGTGCACAGCCCCAGCATTTT. This gives the protein CAISEARGAQPQHF.

This clonotype was counted many times. This chain uses TRBV2 with TRBJ1-3; tentatively, D is TRBD1 (5 bases). Germline CDR1 and CDR2: SNHLY and FYNNEI. CDR3 length equals 16 residues. V was clipped by 4 bases and J by 1 base, with 14 bases between them. The CDR3 spells CASSVGGAASGNTIYF. DNA for the CDR3: TGTGCCAGCAGTGTCGGGGGAGCGGCATCTGGAAACACCATATATTTT.

Turning to this clonotype: Being one base from a much bigger clone, this may be a read error. The chain employs TRBV7-9 and TRBJ1-6; D is undetermined. In germline, CDR1 is SEHNR, CDR2 FQNEAQ (reference sequence). Trimming removed 5 bases at V and 0 bases at J, with 8 bases between. The CDR3 is 15 residues long. CDR3 in DNA: TGTGCCAGCAGCCGAGGGAGCTCCTATAATTCACCCCTCCACTTT. Encoded protein: CASSRGSSYNSPLHF. The full variable domain, with the rest looked up from reference TRBV7-9 and TRBJ1-6, is DTGVSQNPRHKITKRGQNVTFRCDPISEHNRLYWYRQTLGQGPEFLTYFQNEAQLEKSRLLSDRFSAERPKGSFSTLEIQRTEQGDSAMYLCASSRGSSYNSPLHFGNGTRLTVT.

This clonotype was detected ten times or more. This chain uses TRBV29-1 with TRBJ2-7; perhaps TRBD1 as D (6 bases). V lost 0 bases, J lost 7 bases, and 16 bases lay in between. This CDR3 has 14 residues. Per the germline V gene, CDR1 is SQVTM and CDR2 is ANQGSEA. This CDR3 is CSVEEGPQGGEQYF. CDR3 DNA: TGCAGCGTTGAAGAAGGACCCCAAGGGGGAGAGCAGTACTTC.

This clonotype appeared once. The chain couples TRBV29-1 to TRBJ1-1, with D unclear. CDR1 is SQVTM and CDR2 is ANQGSEA in the germline V gene. CDR3 length equals 13 residues. Trimming removed 8 bases at V and 11 bases at J, with 24 bases between. CDR3: CSLDGGQTLAAFF. The CDR3 DNA reads as TGCAGCTTAGACGGTGGGCAAACCCTGGCCGCTTTCTTT.

The rearrangement uses TRBV27 and TRBJ1-3; D remains ambiguous. In germline, CDR1 is MNHEY, CDR2 SMNVEV (reference sequence). CDR3 length: 15 amino acids. Between the trimmed V and J ends, which lost 2 bases and 0 bases, there was a span of 8 bases. CDR3 residues: CASSLSPNSGNTIYF. In DNA, the CDR3 is TGTGCCAGCAGTTTAAGTCCAAACTCTGGAAACACCATATATTTT.

A remark on this clonotype: One end of the junction does not line up with germline, which may come from a read error. The chain combines TRBV10-3 with TRBJ2-5, with D tentatively TRBD1 or TRBD2 (5 bases each). CDR1 is ENHRY and CDR2 is SYGVKD in the germline V gene. The CDR3 spans 18 residues. Here the CDR3 reads CASSYAASGTALQETQYF. The CDR3 DNA follows: TGTGCCAGCAGTTACGCAGCTTCCGGGACGGCCCTCCAAGAGACCCAGTACTTC.

This clonotype showed up just a few times. The chain is built from TRBV6-1 and TRBJ2-7, with D uncertain. Between the trimmed V and J ends, which lost 0 bases and 6 bases, there was a span of 18 bases. The CDR3 contains 16 residues. Germline V CDR1 and CDR2: MNHNS, SASEGT. This CDR3 reads CASSEAQRHASREQYF. The CDR3 nucleotides are TGTGCCAGCAGTGAAGCGCAAAGGCATGCTTCCCGCGAGCAGTACTTC.

The table lists this clonotype with a few counts. The gene calls are TRBV14 and TRBJ2-7; 9 nucleotides line up with TRBD1. This CDR3 comprises 18 residues. Germline V gives CDR1 SGHDN, CDR2 FVKESK. With V trimmed by 3 bases and J by 4 bases, 16 bases remained unmatched. The CDR3 coding sequence is TGTGCCAGCAGCCACCCAGCCCGGGTAGGGACAGGGATGTACGAGCAGTACTTC. As protein: CASSHPARVGTGMYEQYF.

A few counts support this clonotype. This sequence joins TRBV11-2 and TRBJ1-5, with no clear D. The CDR3 length is 14 residues. Germline V gives CDR1 SGHAT, CDR2 FQNNGV. Trimming shortened V by 2 bases and J by 4 bases, and 9 bases separated the two germline ends. CDR3 nucleotides: TGTGCCAGCAGCTTAAGTTCAGGAAATCAGCCCCAGCATTTT. This gives the protein CASSLSSGNQPQHF.

About this clonotype: A single base separates this from a much larger clone, so it may be a read error. This chain connects TRBV10-3 to TRBJ2-6; no definite D call. CDR3 length: 14 residues. CDR1 is ENHRY, CDR2 SYGVKD, per germline. V lost 5 bases to trimming and J lost 2 bases, with 7 bases between them. CDR3 sequence: CAISYGPGANVLTF. CDR3 DNA: TGTGCCATCAGTTACGGGCCTGGGGCCAACGTCCTGACTTTC.

This clonotype came up many times. J is TRBJ2-7 and V is TRBV20-1, with D perhaps being TRBD1 or TRBD2 (5 bases each). The germline V gene encodes CDR1 DFQATT and CDR2 SNEGSKA (reference sequence). CDR3 length equals 13 residues. Trimming removed 8 bases at V and 0 bases at J, with 14 bases between. Written as DNA, the CDR3 is TGCAGTCCCAACCGGGACCGCTCCTACGAGCAGTACTTC. Protein product: CSPNRDRSYEQYF.

Comment on this clonotype: The final CDR3 position lacks the conserved phenylalanine or tryptophan, pointing to a likely read error. The V gene is TRBV7-9, the J gene TRBJ1-2; the D is unclear. Germline V gene sequence: CDR1 SEHNR, CDR2 FQNEAQ (reference sequence). Trimming stripped 6 bases from V and 2 bases from J, with 10 bases between. CDR3 length: 13 amino acids. The CDR3 coding sequence is TGTGCCAGCAGTTCTCTGCAGAACTATGGCTACACCCTC. Translating gives CASSSLQNYGYTL.

This clonotype was seen repeatedly, ten times or more. The chain has TRBV2 and TRBJ2-2, with 7 positions matching TRBD1. The CDR3 loop spans 14 amino acids. V dropped 6 bases and J dropped 4; count of bases not matched to a gene: 5. Germline lookup yields CDR1 SNHLY and CDR2 FYNNEI. CDR3 loop: CASRGWDSTGELFF. In DNA form, the CDR3 reads TGTGCCAGCAGGGGTTGGGACAGCACCGGGGAGCTGTTTTTT.

A note on this clonotype: A much larger clone lies a single base off, so this may be a read error. The rearrangement uses TRBV14 and TRBJ1-1; D is uncertain. In germline, CDR1 is SGHDN, CDR2 FVKESK. The CDR3 spans 13 residues. The V end was cut by 7 bases, the J end by 0 bases, with 9 bases between. The CDR3 DNA is TGTGCCAGCATGAGACACCTGAACACTGAAGCTTTCTTT. Its translation: CASMRHLNTEAFF.

There are a few counts of this clonotype. The V call is TRBV2, the J call TRBJ2-7, with D tentatively TRBD2 (6 bases). The CDR3 has 14 residues. The V gene's germline CDR1 is SNHLY and CDR2 FYNNEI. The V end lost 4 bases, the J end lost 0 bases, and 10 bases lay between the germline ends. The CDR3 coding sequence is TGTGCCAGCAGTGGGGGGAGGACCTCCTACGAGCAGTACTTC. Its translation: CASSGGRTSYEQYF. Variable domain in full (rest from reference TRBV2 and TRBJ2-7): EPEVTQTPSHQVTQMGQEVILRCVPISNHLYFYWYRQILGQKVEFLVSFYNNEISEKSEIFDDQFSVERPDGSNFTLKIRSTKLEDSAMYFCASSGGRTSYEQYFGPGTRLTVT.

This clonotype was detected only a few times. Compared with germline, one end of the junction differs, possibly owing to a read error. The chain combines TRBV5-1 with TRBJ1-1; TRBD1 is a possible D gene (5 bases). The germline CDR1 and CDR2 sequences are SGHRS and YFSETQ. The CDR3 has 11 amino acids. The CDR3 DNA is TGTGCCTGGCGGGGGGTTACTGAAGCTTTCTTT. Translating it yields CAWRGVTEAFF. Based on the CDR3 plus reference TRBV5-1 and TRBJ1-1, the full variable domain is KAGVTQTPRYLIKTRGQQVTLSCSPISGHRSVSWYQQTPGQGLQFLFEYFSETQRNKGNFPGRFSGRQFSNSRSEMNVSTLELGDSALYLCAWRGVTEAFFGQGTRLTVV.

This clonotype appeared many times. The gene calls are TRBV2 and TRBJ2-7; TRBD1 agrees at 9 bases. The CDR3 is 13 amino acids. Germline-derived CDR1 and CDR2 are SNHLY and FYNNEI. Losses at the gene ends were 11 bases for V and 4 bases for J; bases not matched to a gene: 9. The CDR3 bases are TGTGCCGGGTCCGGGACAGGGAATTACGAGCAGTACTTC. Its protein is CAGSGTGNYEQYF.

In this sample, this clonotype turned up many times. The chain joins TRBV7-6 to TRBJ2-2; D might be TRBD1 (6 bases). Germline assignment: CDR1 SGHVS and CDR2 FNYEAQ. The CDR3 has 16 residues. Trimming removed 6 bases from V and 0 bases from J, with 14 bases in between. As DNA, the CDR3 is TGTGCCAGCAGTCCAATTGGGGGCACGAACACCGGGGAGCTGTTTTTT. Encoded protein: CASSPIGGTNTGELFF.

This clonotype was observed at least ten times. The genes are TRBV10-2 and TRBJ1-1; perhaps TRBD1 as D (6 bases). The CDR3 totals 18 residues. Germline values: CDR1 WSHSY, CDR2 SAAADI. The ends were cut back, 2 bases at V and 2 bases at J, with 21 bases in the middle. The CDR3 region is CASSEGAGQLKINTEAFF. The CDR3 DNA reads as TGCGCCAGCAGTGAGGGGGCAGGACAGCTAAAGATTAACACTGAAGCTTTCTTT.

V gene TRBV29-1 combines with J gene TRBJ1-2; D is ambiguous. The CDR3 spans 13 residues. CDR1 is SQVTM, CDR2 ANQGSEA, per germline. The V end was cut by 4 bases, the J end by 12 bases, with 21 bases between. The CDR3: CSVADGLGFGNTF. The CDR3 bases are TGCAGCGTTGCCGACGGACTGGGATTTGGAAACACCTTC.

About this clonotype itself: This may be a read error, as it is one base from a much larger clone. This chain connects TRBV7-9 to TRBJ1-4; 7 bases agree with TRBD1. The germline V gene has CDR1 SEHNR and CDR2 FQNEAQ (reference sequence). The CDR3 is made up of 11 amino acids. The trim removed 5 bases at V and 15 bases at J, leaving 6 bases unmatched. DNA for the CDR3: TGTGCCAGCAGCCGACAGGGTAAAATGTTTTTT. Its translation is CASSRQGKMFF. Combining the CDR3 with reference TRBV7-9 and TRBJ1-4 gives the whole variable domain DTGVSQNPRHKITKRGQNVTFRCDPISEHNRLYWYRQTLGQGPEFLTYFQNEAQLEKSRLLSDRFSAERPKGSFSTLEIQRTEQGDSAMYLCASSRQGKMFFGSGTQLSVL.

This clonotype is a singleton in its sample. The V call is TRBV6-1, the J call TRBJ1-4, with D hard to call. The CDR3 length is 12 residues. V was cut by 8 bases and J by 4 bases, with 8 bases left in between. Germline CDR1 reads MNHNS; CDR2 reads SASEGT. CDR3 protein: CASCRGNEKLFF. CDR3 nucleotide sequence: TGTGCCAGCTGCCGCGGTAATGAAAAACTGTTTTTT.

This clonotype has only a few counts. The chain recombines TRBV7-9 with TRBJ1-1, with a tentative D call TRBD1 (5 bases). The CDR3 totals 14 residues. Germline V CDR1 and CDR2: SEHNR, FQNEAQ (reference sequence). The V gene lost 5 bases and the J gene lost 4 bases, with 14 bases spanning the gap. CDR3 sequence (DNA): TGTGCCAGCAGCACCCCCAGGGACGGCACTGAAGCTTTCTTT. Protein: CASSTPRDGTEAFF. Complete variable domain (other parts from reference TRBV7-9 and TRBJ1-1): DTGVSQNPRHKITKRGQNVTFRCDPISEHNRLYWYRQTLGQGPEFLTYFQNEAQLEKSRLLSDRFSAERPKGSFSTLEIQRTEQGDSAMYLCASSTPRDGTEAFFGQGTRLTVV.

V and J are TRBV6-1 and TRBJ1-5; D remains unclear. The CDR3 is 19 amino acids. Germline CDR1 and CDR2: MNHNS and SASEGT. V was shortened by 3 bases and J by 0 bases, with 21 bases between the two germline ends. CDR3: CASSDGGVGGRLSNQPQHF. The CDR3 region has the DNA TGTGCCAGCAGTGACGGAGGAGTCGGAGGCCGGCTTAGCAATCAGCCCCAGCATTTT.

This sequence joins TRBV2 and TRBJ2-7; no firm D call. V was pared by 2 bases and J by 0 bases, with 11 bases between. In germline, CDR1 is SNHLY, CDR2 FYNNEI. The CDR3 is 15 amino acids. Here the CDR3 reads CASSERFLYSYEQYF. CDR3 nucleotides: TGTGCCAGCAGTGAAAGATTCCTCTACTCCTACGAGCAGTACTTC.